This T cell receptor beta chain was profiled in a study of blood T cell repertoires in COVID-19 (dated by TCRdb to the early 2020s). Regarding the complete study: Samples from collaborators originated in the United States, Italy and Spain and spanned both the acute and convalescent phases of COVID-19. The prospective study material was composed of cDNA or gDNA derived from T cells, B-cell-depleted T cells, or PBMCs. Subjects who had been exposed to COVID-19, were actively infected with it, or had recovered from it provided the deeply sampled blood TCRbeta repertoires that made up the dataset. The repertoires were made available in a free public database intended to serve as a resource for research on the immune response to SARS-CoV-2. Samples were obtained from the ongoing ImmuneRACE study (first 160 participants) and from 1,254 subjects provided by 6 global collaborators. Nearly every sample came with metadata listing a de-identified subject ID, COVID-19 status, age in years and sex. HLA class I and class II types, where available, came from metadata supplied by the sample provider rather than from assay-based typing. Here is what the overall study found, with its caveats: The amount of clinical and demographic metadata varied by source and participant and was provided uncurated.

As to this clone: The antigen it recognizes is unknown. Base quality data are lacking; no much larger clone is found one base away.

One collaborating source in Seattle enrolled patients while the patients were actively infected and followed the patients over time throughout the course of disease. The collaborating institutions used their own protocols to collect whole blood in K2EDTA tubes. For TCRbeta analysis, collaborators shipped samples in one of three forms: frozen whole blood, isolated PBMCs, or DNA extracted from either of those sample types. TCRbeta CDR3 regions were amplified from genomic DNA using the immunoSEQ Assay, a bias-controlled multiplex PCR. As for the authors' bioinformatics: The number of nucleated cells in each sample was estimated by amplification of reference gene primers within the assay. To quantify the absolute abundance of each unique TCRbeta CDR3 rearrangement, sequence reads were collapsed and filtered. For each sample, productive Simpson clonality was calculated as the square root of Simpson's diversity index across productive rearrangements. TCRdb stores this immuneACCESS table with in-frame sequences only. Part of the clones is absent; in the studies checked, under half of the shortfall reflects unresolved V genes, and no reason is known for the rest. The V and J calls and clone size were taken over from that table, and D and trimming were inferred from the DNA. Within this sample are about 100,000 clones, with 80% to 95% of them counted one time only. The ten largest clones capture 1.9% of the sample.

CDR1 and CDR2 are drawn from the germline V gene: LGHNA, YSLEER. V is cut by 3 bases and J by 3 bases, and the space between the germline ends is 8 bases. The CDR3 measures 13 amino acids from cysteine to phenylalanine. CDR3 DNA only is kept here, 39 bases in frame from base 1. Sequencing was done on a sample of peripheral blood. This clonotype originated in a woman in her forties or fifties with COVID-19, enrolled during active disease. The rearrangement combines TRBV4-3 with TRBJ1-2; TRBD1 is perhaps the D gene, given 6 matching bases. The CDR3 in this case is CASSQGADYGYTF. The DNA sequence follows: TGCGCCAGCAGCCAGGGGGCCGACTATGGCTACACCTTC.